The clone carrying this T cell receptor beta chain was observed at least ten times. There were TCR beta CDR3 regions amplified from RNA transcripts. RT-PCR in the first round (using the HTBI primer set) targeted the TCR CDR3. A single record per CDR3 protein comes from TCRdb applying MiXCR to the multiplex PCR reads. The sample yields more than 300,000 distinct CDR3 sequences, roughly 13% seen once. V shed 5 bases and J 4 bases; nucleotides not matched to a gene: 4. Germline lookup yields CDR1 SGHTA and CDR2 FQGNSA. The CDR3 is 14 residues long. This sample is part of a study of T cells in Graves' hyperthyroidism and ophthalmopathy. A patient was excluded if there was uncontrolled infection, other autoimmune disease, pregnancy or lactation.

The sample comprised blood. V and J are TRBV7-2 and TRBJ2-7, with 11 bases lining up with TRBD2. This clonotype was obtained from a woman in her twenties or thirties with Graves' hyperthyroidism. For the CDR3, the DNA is TGTGCCAGCAGCCCGACTAGCGGGGCGTACGAGCAGTACTTC. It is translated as CASSPTSGAYEQYF.